This TCR beta chain emerged from a study of graft-versus-host responses after intestinal transplantation. Comments on this clone: The antigen is not known.

TCRdb's copy holds only in-frame clones and misses some; the assay was immunoSEQ multiplex PCR. The sample has 65,000 to 100,000 clones, around 92% seen once. This sequence originates from a human donor who was the organ donor for an intestinal transplant. The source material was unstimulated CD8+ T cells sorted from spleen or lymph node cells, sampled before transplant.

The CDR3 loop is CASSSTTGDHVSGANVLTF. In DNA, the CDR3 is TGCGCCAGCAGCTCCACAACAGGGGACCACGTTTCTGGGGCCAACGTCCTGACTTTC. The rearrangement links TRBV4-1 to TRBJ2-6; the match to TRBD1 covers 7 bases. The length of the CDR3 is 19 residues. Germline values: CDR1 MGHRA, CDR2 YSYEKL. The V gene end was trimmed by 5 bases and the J gene end by 1 base; junction bases not matched to a gene: 14.